This TCR beta chain is drawn from a study of T cell responses to AZD1222 COVID-19 vaccine. Study findings and constraints: The peak T cell response came first, and repertoires were sampled only after it.

The CDR3 totals 17 residues. Germline V lookup: CDR1 LNHDA, CDR2 SQIVND (reference sequence). V lost 4 bases to trimming and J lost 4 bases, with 22 bases between them. Clones were sequenced by immunoSEQ multiplex PCR, and TCRdb holds only the in-frame ones, with some missing. The data show 150,000 to 200,000 clones, roughly 90% seen once. Note on this clone: Its specificity is unknown.

The sequence was obtained from an adult who received the AZD1222 COVID-19 vaccine. The sample was peripheral blood, taken 28 days after the second AZD1222 dose. This rearrangement joins TRBV19 to TRBJ1-1; D is perhaps TRBD1 (5 bases). CDR3 loop: CASSNAHQVGVATEAFF. The CDR3 DNA follows: TGTGCCAGTAGTAACGCTCACCAGGTGGGGGTGGCCACTGAAGCTTTCTTT.